Here is one T cell receptor (beta chain) with its context. Its antigen remains unidentified. Profiling relied on immunoSEQ multiplex PCR, and the TCRdb table lists in-frame clones only, not all of them. The sample contains about 35,000 clones, 80% to 95% of which appear only once. This record belongs to a study of lymphopenia after photon versus proton radiotherapy. Regarding the study as a whole: Only patients who died were analyzed for survival; proton advantage is unproven. Relative stability marked proton patients; photon patients lost diversity and naive cells.

With V trimmed by 3 bases and J by 6 bases, 7 bases remained unmatched. From germline, CDR1 is MGHDK and CDR2 SYGVNS. The CDR3 length is 15 residues. Material: peripheral blood, obtained from a patient treated with photon-based radiotherapy. This chain connects TRBV25-1 to TRBJ2-1; TRBD1 matches 8 bases. The sequence was collected from a man aged 55 to 70 with cholangiocarcinoma. CDR3 amino acids: CASSDDRGLFNEQFF. For the CDR3, the DNA is TGTGCCAGCAGTGACGACAGGGGTCTTTTCAATGAGCAGTTCTTC.